This is a list of T cell receptor beta chains from one sample in a study of cytomegalovirus exposure and HLA in healthy donors. The repertoire was sequenced with immunoSEQ multiplex PCR; TCRdb's copy has only in-frame clones and lacks some. This sample has roughly 110,000 clones, with about 70% found just once. Input material: PBMCs. These receptors were obtained from a female donor in good health and CMV-seronegative. Each CDR3 is given with its conserved first and last residue. The D gene is left open where the match is weak. For some rows the clone size is stated as once, few or many, or as a class when expanded; others skip it.

d_call j_call v_call clone_size cdr3_aa cdr3_nt
NA TRBJ1-5 TRBV30 NA CAWSVRGGLQPQHF TGTGCCTGGAGTGTAAGGGGGGGTTTACAGCCCCAGCATTTT
NA TRBJ1-2 TRBV7-9 NA CASSLVQDRAYGYTF TGTGCCAGCAGCTTAGTCCAGGACAGAGCATATGGCTACACCTTC
NA TRBJ1-1 TRBV4-1 NA CASSQPQMNTEAFF TGCGCCAGCAGCCAACCACAGATGAACACTGAAGCTTTCTTT
NA TRBJ1-2 TRBV7-8 NA CASSPQVNYGYTF TGTGCCAGCAGCCCACAGGTCAACTATGGCTACACCTTC
NA TRBJ2-7 TRBV18 NA CASSGVSGTYEQYF TGTGCCAGCTCAGGAGTTAGCGGTACCTACGAGCAGTACTTC
NA TRBJ2-5 TRBV27 NA CASSRTIAETQYF TGTGCCAGCAGCCGTACGATAGCAGAGACCCAGTACTTC
NA TRBJ2-1 TRBV27 NA CASSRVRNQNNEQFF TGTGCCAGCAGCCGGGTACGTAACCAAAACAATGAGCAGTTCTTC
NA TRBJ1-1 TRBV9 once CASSVAGSNEAFF TGTGCCAGCAGCGTAGCCGGGTCAAATGAAGCTTTCTTT
NA TRBJ2-1 TRBV19 NA CASSIGQGPNEQFF TGTGCCAGTAGTATCGGGCAGGGCCCCAATGAGCAGTTCTTC
NA TRBJ1-5 TRBV5-5 NA CASSLSRIATQPQHF TGTGCCAGCAGCTTGTCGAGGATAGCGACTCAGCCCCAGCATTTT
NA TRBJ2-6 TRBV11-2 NA CASSSTVSGANVLTF TGTGCCAGCAGCTCTACAGTCTCTGGGGCCAACGTCCTGACTTTC
NA TRBJ2-3 TRBV7-2 NA CASSLPLPDTQYF TGTGCCAGCAGCCTACCGCTCCCAGATACGCAGTATTTT
TRBD2 TRBJ2-1 TRBV30 NA CAWSEEGGRIYEQFF TGTGCCTGGAGTGAAGAAGGCGGGAGGATCTATGAGCAGTTCTTC
TRBD1 TRBJ2-7 TRBV6-1 NA CASRIQGASSYEQYF TGTGCCAGCAGGATACAGGGGGCCTCCTCCTACGAGCAGTACTTC
NA TRBJ2-1 TRBV19 NA CASSRGLNEQFF TGTGCCAGTAGTAGGGGACTGAATGAGCAGTTCTTC
TRBD2 TRBJ2-1 TRBV7-3 NA CASSLSGSNNEQFF TGTGCCAGCAGTCTAAGCGGGAGTAACAATGAGCAGTTCTTC
TRBD1 TRBJ2-5 TRBV7-9 NA CASSTRDSSIQETQYF TGTGCCAGCAGTACCCGGGACAGCTCCATACAAGAGACCCAGTACTTC
NA TRBJ1-2 TRBV30 NA CAWTPKPRDYGYTF TGTGCCTGGACCCCAAAGCCCCGGGACTATGGCTACACCTTC
TRBD2 TRBJ2-1 TRBV6-1 few CASRSGGTYNEQFF TGTGCCAGCAGGTCGGGAGGTACCTACAATGAGCAGTTCTTC
NA TRBJ2-5 TRBV6-5 NA CASRRAGLGETQYF TGTGCCAGCAGACGCGCAGGGTTAGGAGAGACCCAGTACTTC
NA TRBJ2-5 TRBV7-9 NA CASSLAAGGETQYF TGTGCCAGCAGCTTAGCGGCAGGGGGGGAGACCCAGTACTTC
NA TRBJ1-3 TRBV28 few CASSLWNTGNTIYF TGTGCCAGCAGTTTATGGAACACTGGAAACACCATATATTTT
NA TRBJ2-1 TRBV7-2 NA CASSLDPPDLLSSYNEQFF TGTGCCAGCAGCTTAGACCCACCCGACTTGCTGAGCTCCTACAATGAGCAGTTCTTC
NA TRBJ2-1 TRBV9 NA CASSLGVDQSSYNEQFF TGTGCCAGCAGCTTGGGAGTCGATCAAAGCTCCTACAATGAGCAGTTCTTC
TRBD2 TRBJ2-7 TRBV27 NA CASSLSGGRDEQYF TGTGCCAGCAGTTTATCTGGCGGGAGGGACGAGCAGTACTTC
TRBD1 TRBJ1-2 TRBV5-1 NA CASSLTGGPPGYGYTF TGCGCCAGCAGCTTAACAGGGGGCCCACCCGGCTATGGCTACACCTTC
NA TRBJ2-7 TRBV14 NA CASSQDTGQPAPYEQYF TGTGCCAGCAGCCAAGATACAGGTCAGCCCGCCCCCTACGAGCAGTACTTC
NA TRBJ1-1 TRBV6-1 NA CASSRTGYEAFF TGTGCCAGCAGTCGAACAGGATATGAAGCTTTCTTT
TRBD1 TRBJ1-2 TRBV5-6 NA CASSSTTGDYGYTF TGTGCCAGCAGCTCCACGACAGGGGACTATGGCTACACCTTC
NA TRBJ2-6 TRBV28 few CASRFIGANVLTF TGTGCCAGCAGGTTTATTGGGGCCAACGTCCTGACTTTC
NA TRBJ2-5 TRBV5-6 few CASSHGGGPATQYF TGTGCCAGCAGCCACGGGGGTGGGCCGGCGACCCAGTACTTC
NA TRBJ2-7 TRBV7-9 NA CASSLATRTYEQYF TGTGCCAGCAGCTTAGCGACACGGACCTACGAGCAGTACTTC
TRBD1 TRBJ1-1 TRBV30 NA CARDRDSGEAFF TGTGCCCGGGACAGGGATTCGGGCGAAGCTTTCTTT
TRBD1 TRBJ2-7 TRBV13 NA CASSLGTGSYSYEQYF TGTGCCAGCAGCTTAGGGACAGGGTCCTATTCCTACGAGCAGTACTTC
NA TRBJ2-2 TRBV11-2 once CASSWRGMNTGELFF TGTGCCAGCAGCTGGCGCGGAATGAACACCGGGGAGCTGTTTTTT
TRBD2 TRBJ2-5 TRBV27 NA CASSLGRESETQYF TGTGCCAGCAGTTTGGGGAGGGAATCAGAGACCCAGTACTTC
TRBD2 TRBJ2-2 TRBV27 NA CASTPGLAARGPGELFF TGTGCCAGCACCCCGGGACTAGCGGCGAGGGGACCCGGGGAGCTGTTTTTT
NA TRBJ1-5 TRBV27 few CASSSHRSNQPQHF TGTGCCAGCAGTTCCCACAGGTCCAATCAGCCCCAGCATTTT
NA TRBJ1-4 TRBV28 NA CASSSPGGNEKLFF TGTGCCAGCAGTTCCCCCGGAGGAAATGAAAAACTGTTTTTT
NA TRBJ1-5 TRBV5-1 NA CASSLDTGNQPQHF TGCGCCAGCAGCTTGGATACAGGAAATCAGCCCCAGCATTTT
NA TRBJ1-4 TRBV9 NA CASSVGQNEKLFF TGTGCCAGCAGCGTAGGACAGAATGAAAAACTGTTTTTT
TRBD1 TRBJ1-2 TRBV7-2 NA CASSFPGQAYGYTF TGTGCCAGCAGCTTCCCGGGACAGGCCTATGGCTACACCTTC
NA TRBJ2-7 TRBV7-8 few CASSTAGGSYEQYF TGTGCCAGCAGCACGGCAGGGGGGAGCTACGAGCAGTACTTC
NA TRBJ2-3 TRBV18 NA CASSPLSRRDTQYF TGTGCCAGCTCACCACTATCCCGCCGGGATACGCAGTATTTT
TRBD2 TRBJ2-3 TRBV30 NA CAGGLAGVGTGTDTQYF TGTGCCGGAGGACTAGCGGGAGTGGGCACTGGGACAGATACGCAGTATTTT
TRBD2 TRBJ2-2 TRBV2 NA CASRGTSGRPHNTGELFF TGTGCCAGCAGAGGGACTAGCGGGAGGCCTCATAACACCGGGGAGCTGTTTTTT
TRBD2 TRBJ2-1 TRBV5-1 NA CASSLVTSGAYNEQFF TGCGCCAGCAGCTTGGTGACTAGCGGGGCCTACAATGAGCAGTTCTTC
NA TRBJ1-4 TRBV2 NA CASSEQASGGWGEKLFF TGTGCCAGCAGTGAACAGGCTTCGGGCGGGTGGGGTGAAAAACTGTTTTTT
NA TRBJ1-1 TRBV5-6 once CASSYYDRTATEAFF TGTGCCAGCAGCTACTACGACAGAACGGCCACTGAAGCTTTCTTT